The present T cell receptor (beta chain) was sequenced within a study of T cell changes during pregnancy in multiple sclerosis. CDR1 and CDR2 (germline): GTSNPN, SVGIG (reference sequence). The CDR3 totals 14 residues. V shed 2 bases and J 0 bases; nucleotides not matched to a gene: 3. The protocol was immunoSEQ multiplex PCR, while the TCRdb copy is restricted to in-frame clones and leaves out a portion. The repertoire holds under 35,000 clones, with nearly 90% as singletons. Sequencing used CD4+ T cells from peripheral blood mononuclear cells, obtained in the third trimester of pregnancy. The gene calls are TRBV30 and TRBJ1-1; 7 bases are shared with TRBD1. The clonotype was recovered from a female donor in good health, enrolled as a control in a pregnancy study. CDR3 residues: CAWSRGRMNTEAFF. CDR3 sequence (DNA): TGTGCCTGGAGTAGGGGGCGGATGAACACTGAAGCTTTCTTT. Full variable domain (remainder filled in from reference TRBV30 and TRBJ1-1): SQTIHQWPATLVQPVGSPLSLECTVEGTSNPNLYWYRQAAGRGLQLLFYSVGIGQISSEVPQNLSASRPQDRQFILSSKKLLLSDSGFYLCAWSRGRMNTEAFFGQGTRLTVV.